These 28 T cell receptor beta chains originate from one sample sequenced in a study of cytomegalovirus exposure and HLA in healthy donors. Assay: immunoSEQ multiplex PCR; the TCRdb copy retains only in-frame clones and omits some. The table lists 110,000 to 150,000 clones, around 88% of them singletons. The sample was PBMCs. The receptor set was obtained from a woman between 18 and 29 years old in good health and CMV-seropositive.

J is TRBJ1-6 and V is TRBV10-3; no clear D. Trimming removed 3 bases from V and 6 bases from J, with 9 bases in between. The CDR3 contains 14 residues. Germline V gene data show CDR1 as ENHRY and CDR2 as SYGVKD. CDR3 protein: CAISEANINSPLHF. The CDR3 DNA reads as TGTGCCATCAGTGAAGCAAATATTAATTCACCCCTCCACTTT.

A single count supports this clone. The V call is TRBV11-1, the J call TRBJ1-1, with TRBD1 matching over 11 bases. The CDR3 is 15 residues long. After removal of 2 bases from V and 4 bases from J, the junction contained 3 bases not matched to a gene. Germline V gene lookup returns CDR1 SGHAT and CDR2 FQDESV (reference sequence). CDR3 sequence reads: CASSLSGTGGTEAFF. The CDR3 DNA reads as TGTGCCAGCAGCTTATCTGGGACAGGGGGCACTGAAGCTTTCTTT.

J is TRBJ2-7 and V is TRBV9; 8 positions match TRBD1. Germline-derived CDR1 and CDR2 are SGDLS and YYNGEE. Trimming removed 2 bases from V and 0 bases from J; junction bases left unmatched: 4. The CDR3 runs 15 residues. The CDR3 reads CASSVRDRSSYEQYF. Written as DNA, the CDR3 is TGTGCCAGCAGCGTCCGGGACAGGAGCTCCTACGAGCAGTACTTC.

The J gene is TRBJ2-2, the V gene TRBV7-9, with TRBD1 as a possible D gene (5 bases). Between the trimmed V and J ends, which lost 2 bases and 7 bases, there was a span of 11 bases. This CDR3 region has 14 residues. Germline CDR1 is SEHNR and CDR2 is FQNEAQ (reference sequence). The CDR3 bases are TGTGCCAGCAGCTTAAGACAGCTCGGCGGGGAGCTGTTTTTT. It yields the protein CASSLRQLGGELFF. Looking up the rest from reference TRBV7-9 and TRBJ2-2 gives the full variable domain: DTGVSQNPRHKITKRGQNVTFRCDPISEHNRLYWYRQTLGQGPEFLTYFQNEAQLEKSRLLSDRFSAERPKGSFSTLEIQRTEQGDSAMYLCASSLRQLGGELFFGEGSRLTVL.

This clone was found once. J is TRBJ2-3 and V is TRBV5-1; 13 bases agree with TRBD2. V lost 3 bases, J lost 4 bases, and 14 bases stayed unmatched. Looked up from germline, CDR1 is SGHRS and CDR2 is YFSETQ. The CDR3 covers 19 residues. Here the CDR3 DNA reads TGCGCCAGCAGCTCCGGAACTAGCGGGGGGGCGGGCTTCGCAGATACGCAGTATTTT. This codes for CASSSGTSGGAGFADTQYF.

The genes are TRBV5-1 and TRBJ2-7, with TRBD2 matching 10 bases. Losses at the gene ends were 4 bases for V and 3 bases for J; bases not matched to a gene: 7. CDR3 length: 15 amino acids. The germline V gene has CDR1 SGHRS and CDR2 YFSETQ. Here the CDR3 reads CASSPSSGRGYEQYF. The CDR3 DNA reads as TGCGCCAGCAGCCCGTCTAGCGGGAGAGGCTACGAGCAGTACTTC.

The genes are TRBV7-6 and TRBJ2-5, with TRBD2 matching over 15 bases. The V and J ends lost 2 bases and 9 bases, in that order; junction bases with no gene match: 10. The germline V gene encodes CDR1 SGHVS and CDR2 FNYEAQ. The CDR3 has 17 amino acids. CDR3 nucleotides: TGTGCCAGCAGCTTAAAAGGACTAGCGGGAGGGAGGTGGTCCCAGTACTTC. Translation: CASSLKGLAGGRWSQYF.

The chain has TRBV11-3 and TRBJ2-2; a possible D gene is TRBD1 (6 bases). The germline V gene encodes CDR1 SGHNT and CDR2 YENEEA. The CDR3 length is 14 residues. Trimming removed 2 bases at V and 5 bases at J, with 9 bases between. The CDR3 reads CASSLWGLTGELFF. As DNA, the CDR3 is TGTGCCAGCAGCTTATGGGGGCTGACCGGGGAGCTGTTTTTT.

The chain links TRBV20-1 to TRBJ2-1, with D unresolved. CDR1 and CDR2 (germline): DFQATT, SNEGSKA (reference sequence). Trimming cost V 1 base and J 15 bases, with 10 bases left between them. This CDR3 contains 10 residues. The CDR3 here is CSARVYPPFF. DNA of the CDR3: TGCAGTGCTAGAGTCTACCCCCCGTTCTTC.

The chain uses TRBV30 and TRBJ2-7; D is ambiguous. The ends were cut back, 1 base at V and 3 bases at J, with 10 bases in the middle. Looked up from germline, CDR1 is GTSNPN and CDR2 is SVGIG (reference sequence). The CDR3 contains 13 residues. Here the CDR3 reads CAWSDLGSYEQYF. The CDR3 DNA reads as TGTGCCTGGAGTGATCTGGGCAGCTACGAGCAGTACTTC.

This clone was seen only a few times. The CDR3 sequence: CAISESSAVQPQHF. CDR3 DNA sequence: TGTGCCATCAGTGAGTCTTCGGCGGTTCAGCCCCAGCATTTT. The V and J genes are TRBV10-3 and TRBJ1-5, with no clear D. The ends were cut back, 0 bases at V and 6 bases at J, with 9 bases in the middle. The CDR3 covers 14 residues. The germline V gene encodes CDR1 ENHRY and CDR2 SYGVKD.

The chain carries TRBV5-8 and TRBJ1-1, with 7 bases identical to TRBD1. CDR1 and CDR2 (germline): SGHTS, YDEGEE. V dropped 5 bases and J dropped 0; count of bases not matched to a gene: 7. The CDR3 sequence is 15 residues long. The CDR3 protein is CASSTGVEMNTEAFF. Here the CDR3 DNA reads TGTGCCAGCAGTACAGGGGTAGAAATGAACACTGAAGCTTTCTTT.

CDR3 DNA sequence: TGCGCCAGCAGCGACCAGGCTTCGAACACTGAAGCTTTCTTT. This encodes CASSDQASNTEAFF. The V call is TRBV5-1, the J call TRBJ1-1; D not resolved. Per germline, CDR1 SGHRS and CDR2 YFSETQ. The CDR3 runs 14 residues. The V end was cut by 4 bases, the J end by 1 base, with 11 bases between.

The V and J genes are TRBV7-9 and TRBJ2-1; D is perhaps TRBD2 (5 bases). Looked up from germline, CDR1 is SEHNR and CDR2 is FQNEAQ (reference sequence). This CDR3 is built from 13 residues. V lost 10 bases and J 5 bases, leaving 15 bases between the germline ends. This CDR3 is CAIYPGENNEQFF. Here the CDR3 DNA reads TGTGCCATTTACCCCGGGGAGAACAATGAGCAGTTCTTC.

The V call is TRBV27, the J call TRBJ2-7; TRBD2 matches at 8 bases. The CDR3 contains 13 residues. The ends lost 2 bases at V and 6 bases at J; junction bases unmatched: 3. CDR1 and CDR2 from the germline V gene are MNHEY and SMNVEV (reference sequence). The CDR3 DNA sequence: TGTGCCAGCAGTTTAACCGGGAGGGTCGAGCAGTACTTC. Translation: CASSLTGRVEQYF.

The table lists this clone with a count of one. The rearrangement uses TRBV6-1 and TRBJ1-2; D is uncertain. This CDR3 region has 14 residues. Germline lookup yields CDR1 MNHNS and CDR2 SASEGT. V was pared by 4 bases and J by 6 bases, with 15 bases between. The CDR3 DNA reads TGTGCCAGCAGTGTACGGGGTCCCCAGGATGGCTACACCTTC. Translated, it gives CASSVRGPQDGYTF.

The chain combines TRBV19 with TRBJ1-1; 9 bases map to TRBD1. Germline assignment: CDR1 LNHDA and CDR2 SQIVND (reference sequence). V lost 3 bases to trimming and J lost 4 bases; unmatched junction nucleotides: 3. This CDR3 is 14 amino acids long. The CDR3 nucleotides are TGTGCCAGTAGTATGGGGGACAGGGTCACTGAAGCTTTCTTT. Amino acid sequence: CASSMGDRVTEAFF.

V is TRBV30 and J is TRBJ1-4; possible D gene TRBD1, 6 bases. The CDR3 sequence is 14 residues long. Germline CDR1 reads GTSNPN; CDR2 reads SVGIG (reference sequence). V lost 4 bases and J 7 bases, leaving 16 bases between the germline ends. The CDR3 coding sequence is TGTGCCTGGACACCAGACCCACAGGGTGAAAAACTGTTTTTT. Protein sequence: CAWTPDPQGEKLFF.

The chain links TRBV5-1 to TRBJ2-3; tentatively, D is TRBD2 (5 bases). V lost 4 bases and J 5 bases, leaving 20 bases between the germline ends. The CDR3 extends over 16 amino acids. In germline, CDR1 is SGHRS, CDR2 YFSETQ. CDR3 residues: CASSRGEGWEIDTQYF. The CDR3 DNA sequence: TGCGCCAGCAGCCGCGGAGAGGGATGGGAGATAGATACGCAGTATTTT.

V and J are TRBV11-2 and TRBJ2-3, with 13 bases matching TRBD2. The germline gives CDR1 SGHAT, CDR2 FQNNGV. With V trimmed by 5 bases and J by 5 bases, 10 bases remained unmatched. This CDR3 is 17 amino acids long. CDR3 sequence (DNA): TGTGCCAGCAGCACCCAACTAGCGGGAGGGCCGGGAGATACGCAGTATTTT. Amino acids: CASSTQLAGGPGDTQYF.

The gene calls are TRBV30 and TRBJ1-1, with 8 bases identical to TRBD1. CDR1 is GTSNPN, CDR2 SVGIG, per germline (reference sequence). V shed 1 base and J 5 bases; nucleotides not matched to a gene: 3. This CDR3 spans 13 amino acids. The CDR3 protein is CAWSATGGTEAFF. DNA for the CDR3: TGTGCCTGGAGTGCCACAGGGGGGACTGAAGCTTTCTTT.

J is TRBJ2-1 and V is TRBV10-3; 9 nucleotides line up with TRBD2. This CDR3 is built from 15 residues. The J segment lost 9 bases and the V segment lost 11 bases, leaving 17 bases of the junction unmatched. Germline V CDR1 and CDR2: ENHRY, SYGVKD. CDR3 sequence: CASRMESGGLGEQFF. The CDR3 nucleotides read TGTGCCTCGCGTATGGAGAGCGGGGGGTTGGGTGAGCAGTTCTTC.

The chain combines TRBV2 with TRBJ1-2; D is undetermined. There are 13 residues in the CDR3. The V end lost 4 bases, the J end lost 1 base, and 7 bases lay between the germline ends. The germline CDR1 and CDR2 sequences are SNHLY and FYNNEI. CDR3 residues: CASSARLNYGYTF. The CDR3 DNA reads as TGTGCCAGCAGTGCCAGGCTTAACTATGGCTACACCTTC.

The chain links TRBV6-5 to TRBJ1-2; D call uncertain. Germline V gene sequence: CDR1 MNHEY, CDR2 SVGAGI. The CDR3 covers 13 residues. V lost 2 bases, J lost 3 bases, and 7 bases lay in between. The CDR3 sequence: CASSYVSYYGYTF. The CDR3 coding sequence is TGTGCCAGCAGTTACGTTTCTTACTATGGCTACACCTTC.

In its sample, this clone was seen once. The rearrangement joins TRBV7-9 to TRBJ2-3, with D unclear. The germline V and J ends were trimmed by 3 bases and 1 base, with 5 bases remaining between them. Germline CDR1 reads SEHNR; CDR2 reads FQNEAQ (reference sequence). This CDR3 has 13 residues. This CDR3 reads CASSFIGTDTQYF. The DNA for the CDR3 is TGTGCCAGCAGCTTTATCGGCACAGATACGCAGTATTTT.

This clone appeared a single time. V is TRBV7-2 and J is TRBJ2-1; 9 bases align to TRBD2. The V gene's germline CDR1 is SGHTA and CDR2 FQGNSA. The CDR3 consists of 14 residues. The V gene end was trimmed by 6 bases and the J gene end by 10 bases; junction bases not matched to a gene: 10. CDR3 DNA: TGTGCCAGCAGACGTGCGGGGGGGGCCAAGGAGCAGTTCTTC. Translating gives CASRRAGGAKEQFF.

The rearrangement uses TRBV19 and TRBJ2-5; D gene uncertain. The CDR3 contains 11 residues. V was clipped by 5 bases and J by 3 bases, with 4 bases between them. CDR1 and CDR2 from the germline V gene are LNHDA and SQIVND (reference sequence). Here the CDR3 DNA reads TGTGCCAGTAGTGTAAAAGAGACCCAGTACTTC. Translated: CASSVKETQYF.

CDR3 in DNA: TGCGCCAGCAGCGGGTCGGTTAGCACTGGCTACACCTTC. It encodes CASSGSVSTGYTF. This chain joins TRBV5-1 and TRBJ1-2; D is ambiguous. With 4 bases removed from V and 7 bases from J, the gap between germline ends came to 14 bases. The CDR3 length is 13 residues. CDR1 is SGHRS and CDR2 is YFSETQ in the germline V gene.